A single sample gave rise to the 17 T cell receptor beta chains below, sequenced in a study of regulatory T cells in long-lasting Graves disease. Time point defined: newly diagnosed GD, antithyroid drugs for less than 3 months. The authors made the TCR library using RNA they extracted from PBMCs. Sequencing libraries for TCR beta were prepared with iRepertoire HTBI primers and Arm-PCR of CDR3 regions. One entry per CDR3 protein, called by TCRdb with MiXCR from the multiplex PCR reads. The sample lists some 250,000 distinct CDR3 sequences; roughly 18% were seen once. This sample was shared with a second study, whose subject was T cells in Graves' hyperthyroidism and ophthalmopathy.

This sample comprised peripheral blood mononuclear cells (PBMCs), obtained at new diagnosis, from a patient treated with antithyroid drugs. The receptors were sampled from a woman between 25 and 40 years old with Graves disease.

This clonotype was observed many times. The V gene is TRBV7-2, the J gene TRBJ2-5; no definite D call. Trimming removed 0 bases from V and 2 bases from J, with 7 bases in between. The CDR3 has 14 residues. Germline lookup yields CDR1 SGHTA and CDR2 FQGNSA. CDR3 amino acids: CASSLATDQETQYF. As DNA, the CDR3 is TGTGCCAGCAGCTTAGCAACGGATCAAGAGACCCAGTACTTC.

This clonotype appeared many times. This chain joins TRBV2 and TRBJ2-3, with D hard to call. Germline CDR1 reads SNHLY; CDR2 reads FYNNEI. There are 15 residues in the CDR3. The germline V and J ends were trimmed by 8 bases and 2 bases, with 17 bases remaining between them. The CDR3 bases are TGTGCCAGCGCCATTAATGTAGAGATCACAGATACGCAGTATTTT. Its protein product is CASAINVEITDTQYF.

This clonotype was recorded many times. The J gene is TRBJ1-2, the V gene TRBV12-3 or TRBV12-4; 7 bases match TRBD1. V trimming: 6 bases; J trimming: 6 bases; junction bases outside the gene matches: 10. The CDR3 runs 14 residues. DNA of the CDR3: TGTGCCAGCAGGAGAGGGGGCCAGGCGGATGGCTACACCTTC. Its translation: CASRRGGQADGYTF.

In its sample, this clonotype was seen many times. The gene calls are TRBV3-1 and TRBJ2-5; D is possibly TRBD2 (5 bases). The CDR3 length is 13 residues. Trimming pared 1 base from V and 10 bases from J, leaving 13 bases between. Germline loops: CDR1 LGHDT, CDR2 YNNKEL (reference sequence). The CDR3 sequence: CASSQGQEEGQYF. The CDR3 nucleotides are TGTGCCAGCAGCCAAGGTCAGGAAGAGGGCCAGTACTTC.

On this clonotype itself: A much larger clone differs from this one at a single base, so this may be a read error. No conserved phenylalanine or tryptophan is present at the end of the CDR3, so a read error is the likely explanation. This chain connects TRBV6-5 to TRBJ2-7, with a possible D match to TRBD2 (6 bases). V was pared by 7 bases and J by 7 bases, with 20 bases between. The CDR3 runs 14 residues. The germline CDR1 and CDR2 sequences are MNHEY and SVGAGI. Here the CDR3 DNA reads TGTGCCAGCACCGAAGGAGGGTTGGTGTTTGAGCAGTACTTA. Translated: CASTEGGLVFEQYL.

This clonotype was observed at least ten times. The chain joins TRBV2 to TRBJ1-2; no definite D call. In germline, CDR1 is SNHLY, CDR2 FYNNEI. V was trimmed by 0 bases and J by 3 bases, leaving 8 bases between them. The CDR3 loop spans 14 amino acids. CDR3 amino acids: CASSEALQDYGYTF. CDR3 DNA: TGTGCCAGCAGTGAAGCGTTACAAGACTATGGCTACACCTTC. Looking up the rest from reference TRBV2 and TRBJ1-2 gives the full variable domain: EPEVTQTPSHQVTQMGQEVILRCVPISNHLYFYWYRQILGQKVEFLVSFYNNEISEKSEIFDDQFSVERPDGSNFTLKIRSTKLEDSAMYFCASSEALQDYGYTFGSGTRLTVV.

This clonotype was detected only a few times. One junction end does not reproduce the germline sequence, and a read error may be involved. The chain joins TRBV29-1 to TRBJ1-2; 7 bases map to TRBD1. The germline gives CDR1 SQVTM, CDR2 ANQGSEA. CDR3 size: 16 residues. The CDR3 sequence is CSAEVTWTGLDHGYTF. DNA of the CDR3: TGCAGCGCTGAAGTAACCTGGACAGGATTAGACCATGGCTACACCTTC.

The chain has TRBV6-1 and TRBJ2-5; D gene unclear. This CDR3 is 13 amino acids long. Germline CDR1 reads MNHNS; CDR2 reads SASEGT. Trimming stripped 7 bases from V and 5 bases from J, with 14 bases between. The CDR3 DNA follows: TGTGCCAGCACCAACTCGCAAAAGGAGACCCAGTACTTC. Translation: CASTNSQKETQYF.

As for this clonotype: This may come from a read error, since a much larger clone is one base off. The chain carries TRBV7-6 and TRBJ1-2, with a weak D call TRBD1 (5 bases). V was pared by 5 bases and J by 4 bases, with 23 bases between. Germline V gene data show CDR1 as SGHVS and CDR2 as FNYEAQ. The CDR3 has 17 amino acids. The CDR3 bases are TGTGCCAGCAGCCCCCGGGCAGGGATGACCCCCAGCTATGGCTACACCTTC. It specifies CASSPRAGMTPSYGYTF.

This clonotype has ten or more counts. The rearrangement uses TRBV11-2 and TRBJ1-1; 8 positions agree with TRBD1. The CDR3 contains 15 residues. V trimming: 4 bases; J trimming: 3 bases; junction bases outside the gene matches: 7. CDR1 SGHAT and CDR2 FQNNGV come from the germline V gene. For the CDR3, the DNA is TGTGCCAGCAGCTCCCGGACAGGGTGGGACACTGAAGCTTTCTTT. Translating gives CASSSRTGWDTEAFF.

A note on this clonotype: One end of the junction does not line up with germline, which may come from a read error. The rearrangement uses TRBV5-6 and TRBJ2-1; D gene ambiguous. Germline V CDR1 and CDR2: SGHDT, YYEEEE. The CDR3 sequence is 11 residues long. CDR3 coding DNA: TGTGCCAGCAGCTTGTCTGATGAGCGGTTCTTC. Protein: CASSLSDERFF.

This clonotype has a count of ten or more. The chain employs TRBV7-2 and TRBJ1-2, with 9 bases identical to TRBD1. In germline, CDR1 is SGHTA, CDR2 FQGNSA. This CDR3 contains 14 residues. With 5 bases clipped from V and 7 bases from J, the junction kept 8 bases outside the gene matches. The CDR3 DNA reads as TGTGCCAGCAGCCTAACTACAGGGGGCAGTGGCTACACCTTC. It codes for CASSLTTGGSGYTF. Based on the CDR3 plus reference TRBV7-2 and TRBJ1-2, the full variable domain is GAGVSQSPSNKVTEKGKDVELRCDPISGHTALYWYRQSLGQGLEFLIYFQGNSAPDKSGLPSDRFSAERTGGSVSTLTIQRTQQEDSAVYLCASSLTTGGSGYTFGSGTRLTVV.

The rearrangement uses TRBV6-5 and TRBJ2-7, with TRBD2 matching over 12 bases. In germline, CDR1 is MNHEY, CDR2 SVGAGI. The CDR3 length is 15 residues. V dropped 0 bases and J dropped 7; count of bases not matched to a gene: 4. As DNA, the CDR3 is TGTGCCAGCAGTTACTCGACTAGCGGGGGCCGGGAGCAGTACTTC. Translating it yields CASSYSTSGGREQYF.

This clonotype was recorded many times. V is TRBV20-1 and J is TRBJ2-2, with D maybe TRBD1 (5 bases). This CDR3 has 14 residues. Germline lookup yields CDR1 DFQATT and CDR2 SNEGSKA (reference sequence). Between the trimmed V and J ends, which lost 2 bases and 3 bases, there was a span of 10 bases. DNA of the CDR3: TGCAGTGCTAGAAAGTTCAGGGACACCGGGGAGCTGTTTTTT. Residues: CSARKFRDTGELFF.

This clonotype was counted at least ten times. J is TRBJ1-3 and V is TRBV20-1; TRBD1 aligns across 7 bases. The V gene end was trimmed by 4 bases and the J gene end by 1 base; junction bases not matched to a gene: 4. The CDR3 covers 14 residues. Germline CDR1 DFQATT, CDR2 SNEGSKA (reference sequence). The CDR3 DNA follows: TGCAGTGCTATGACAGGGAGGTCTGGAAACACCATATATTTT. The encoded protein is CSAMTGRSGNTIYF.

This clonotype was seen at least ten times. The CDR3 DNA reads TGTGCCAGCAGTGCCCCGAGGAGCGGGGGCAATCAGCCCCAGCATTTT. It encodes CASSAPRSGGNQPQHF. The gene calls are TRBV25-1 and TRBJ1-5, with D hard to call. Germline CDR1 MGHDK, CDR2 SYGVNS. V was trimmed by 4 bases and J by 2 bases, leaving 15 bases between them. The CDR3 length is 16 residues.

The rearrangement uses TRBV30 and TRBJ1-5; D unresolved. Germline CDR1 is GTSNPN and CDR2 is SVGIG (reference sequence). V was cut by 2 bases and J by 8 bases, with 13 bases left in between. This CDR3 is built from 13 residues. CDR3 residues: CAWSFRGAEPQHF. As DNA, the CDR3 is TGTGCCTGGAGTTTCCGGGGAGCGGAGCCCCAGCATTTT.